This T cell receptor (beta chain) emerged from a study of blood T cell repertoires in COVID-19 (dated by TCRdb to the early 2020s). Regarding the study in general: Collaborator samples came from the United States, Italy and Spain and covered acute and convalescent phases of COVID-19. Samples came from the ongoing ImmuneRACE study (first 160 participants) plus 1,254 subjects from 6 global collaborators. Subjects who had been exposed to COVID-19, were actively infected with it, or had recovered from it provided the deeply sampled blood TCRbeta repertoires that made up the dataset. The material from the prospective study consisted of cDNA or gDNA derived from T cells, B-cell-depleted T cells, or PBMCs. The repertoires were released in a freely available public database intended as a resource for research on the immune response to SARS-CoV-2. HLA class I and class II types, where available, came from metadata supplied by the sample provider rather than from assay-based typing. A de-identified subject ID, COVID-19 status, age in years and sex were almost always included in the sample metadata.

V loses 5 bases at its end and J loses 3 bases; junction bases beyond the gene matches: 3. In the germline V gene, CDR1 corresponds to SGHDN and CDR2 to FVKESK. The CDR3 has 16 amino acids, counting the end cysteine and phenylalanine. Left in the record is the CDR3 DNA by itself, 48 bases read in frame from the first base. As concerns this clone: This receptor's antigen is unknown. No quality values exist for individual bases; no much larger clone is one base distant.

General findings and caveats noted by the study authors: The amount of clinical and demographic metadata varied by source and participant and was provided uncurated.

TCRbeta CDR3 regions were amplified from genomic DNA using the immunoSEQ Assay, a bias-controlled multiplex PCR. From the authors' description of their analysis: Nucleated cell counts per sample were estimated from amplification of reference gene primers within the assay. To quantify the absolute abundance of each unique TCRbeta CDR3 rearrangement, sequence reads were collapsed and filtered. For each sample, productive Simpson clonality was calculated as the square root of Simpson's diversity index across productive rearrangements. Drawn from immuneACCESS, this table holds only the in-frame rearrangements with V and J called that TCRdb kept. Clones are partly lost; checked studies trace under half to an unresolved V gene and leave the rest unexplained. V and J calls and clone size are copied from that table; D and trimming were computed from the DNA. The sample includes 55,000 to 75,000 clones, with less than 75% observed a single time. In total, the top ten clones hold more than 20% of the sample.

The collaborating institutions used their own protocols to collect whole blood in K2EDTA tubes. Collaborator samples were shipped for TCRbeta analysis as frozen whole blood, isolated PBMCs, or DNA extracted from either sample type. The V gene is TRBV14 and the J gene is TRBJ2-3; TRBD2 agrees with 15 junctional bases. The specimen sequenced was peripheral blood. The source is a man aged 60 to 75 with acute or convalescent COVID-19. The encoded CDR3 is CASSLGLAGGTDTQYF. The bases read TGTGCCAGCAGCTTGGGACTAGCGGGGGGTACAGATACGCAGTATTTT.